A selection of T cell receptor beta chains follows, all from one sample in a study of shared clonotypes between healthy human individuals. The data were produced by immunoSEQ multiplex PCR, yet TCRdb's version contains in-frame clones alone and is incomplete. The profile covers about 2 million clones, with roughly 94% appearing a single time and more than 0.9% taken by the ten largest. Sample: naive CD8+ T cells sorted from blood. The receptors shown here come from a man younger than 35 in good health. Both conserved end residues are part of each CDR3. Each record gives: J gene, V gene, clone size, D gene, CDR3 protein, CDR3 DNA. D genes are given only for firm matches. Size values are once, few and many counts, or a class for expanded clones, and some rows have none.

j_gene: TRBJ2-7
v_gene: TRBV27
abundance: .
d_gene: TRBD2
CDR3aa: CASSLSLGGTSYEQYF
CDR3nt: TGTGCCAGCAGTTTATCGTTGGGGGGGACCTCCTACGAGCAGTACTTC

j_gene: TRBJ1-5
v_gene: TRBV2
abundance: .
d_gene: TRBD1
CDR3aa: CASSEYRGPNQPQHF
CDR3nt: TGTGCCAGCAGTGAATACAGGGGGCCAAATCAGCCCCAGCATTTT

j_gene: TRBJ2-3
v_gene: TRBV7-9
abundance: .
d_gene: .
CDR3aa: CASASSLTTDTQYF
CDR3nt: TGTGCCAGCGCCTCCTCTTTGACCACAGATACGCAGTATTTT

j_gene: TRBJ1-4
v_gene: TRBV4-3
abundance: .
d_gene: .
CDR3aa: CASSQWTENEKLFF
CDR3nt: TGCGCCAGCAGCCAATGGACAGAAAATGAAAAACTGTTTTTT

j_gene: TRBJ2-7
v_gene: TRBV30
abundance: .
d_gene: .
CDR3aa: CAWSPTGTEQYF
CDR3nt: TGTGCCTGGAGCCCTACAGGGACCGAGCAGTACTTC

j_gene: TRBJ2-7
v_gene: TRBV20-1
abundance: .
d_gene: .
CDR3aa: CSALQVGEQYF
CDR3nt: TGCAGTGCTCTACAGGTCGGCGAGCAGTACTTC

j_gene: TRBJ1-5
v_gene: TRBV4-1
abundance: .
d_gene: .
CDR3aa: CASSPRLHSNQPQHF
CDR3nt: TGCGCCAGCAGCCCTCGACTTCATAGCAATCAGCCCCAGCATTTT

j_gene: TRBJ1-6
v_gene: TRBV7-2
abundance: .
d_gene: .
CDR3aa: CASSLGQLPSYNSPLHF
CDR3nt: TGTGCCAGCAGCTTAGGGCAGCTTCCCTCCTATAATTCACCCCTCCACTTT

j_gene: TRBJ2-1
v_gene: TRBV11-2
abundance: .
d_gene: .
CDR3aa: CASEGLGDNEQFF
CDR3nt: TGTGCCAGCGAGGGGTTAGGAGACAATGAGCAGTTCTTC

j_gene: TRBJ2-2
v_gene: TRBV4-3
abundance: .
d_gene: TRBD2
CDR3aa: CASSQDIASGSLTGELFF
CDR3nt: TGCGCCAGCAGCCAAGATATAGCCAGCGGGAGCTTAACCGGGGAGCTGTTTTTT

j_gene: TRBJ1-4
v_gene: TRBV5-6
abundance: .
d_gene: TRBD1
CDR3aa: CASSLTGGKANEKLFF
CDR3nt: TGTGCCAGCAGCTTAACAGGGGGCAAGGCTAATGAAAAACTGTTTTTT

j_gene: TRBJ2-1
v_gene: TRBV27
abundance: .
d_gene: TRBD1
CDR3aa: CASSLLGQGADNEQFF
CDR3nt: TGTGCCAGCAGTTTATTGGGACAGGGGGCTGACAATGAGCAGTTCTTC

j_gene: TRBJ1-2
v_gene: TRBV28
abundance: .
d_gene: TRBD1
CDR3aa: CATRTGGGYGYTF
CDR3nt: TGTGCCACCAGGACAGGGGGCGGCTATGGCTACACCTTC

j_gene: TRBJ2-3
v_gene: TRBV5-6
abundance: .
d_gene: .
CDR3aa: CASSQLEAESTDTQYF
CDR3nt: TGTGCCAGCAGCCAGTTAGAAGCAGAGAGCACAGATACGCAGTATTTT

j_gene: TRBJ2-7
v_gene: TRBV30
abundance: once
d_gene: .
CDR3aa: CAWSVGVGYEQYF
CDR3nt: TGTGCCTGGAGTGTAGGGGTCGGCTACGAGCAGTACTTC

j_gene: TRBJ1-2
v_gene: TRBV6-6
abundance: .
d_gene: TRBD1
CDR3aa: CASSWETGGGGYTF
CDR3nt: TGTGCCAGCAGTTGGGAAACAGGGGGCGGTGGCTACACCTTC

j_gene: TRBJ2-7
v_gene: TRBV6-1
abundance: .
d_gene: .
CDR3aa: CASSEPYEVREAYEQYF
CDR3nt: TGTGCCAGCAGTGAACCATATGAGGTCAGGGAAGCCTACGAGCAGTACTTC

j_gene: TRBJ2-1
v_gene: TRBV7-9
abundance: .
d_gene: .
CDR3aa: CASSLASEEDYNEQFF
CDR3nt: TGTGCCAGCAGCTTAGCTTCGGAGGAAGACTACAATGAGCAGTTCTTC

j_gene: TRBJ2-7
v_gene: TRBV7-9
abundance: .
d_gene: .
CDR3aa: CASSLQSDEQYF
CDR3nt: TGTGCCAGCAGCTTACAGTCCGACGAGCAGTACTTC

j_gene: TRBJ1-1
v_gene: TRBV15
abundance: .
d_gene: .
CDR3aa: CATSKGPNTEAFF
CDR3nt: TGTGCCACCAGCAAGGGGCCTAACACTGAAGCTTTCTTT

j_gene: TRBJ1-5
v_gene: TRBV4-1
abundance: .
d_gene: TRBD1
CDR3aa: CASSQKEGADQPQHF
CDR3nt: TGCGCCAGCAGCCAAAAAGAGGGGGCGGATCAGCCCCAGCATTTT

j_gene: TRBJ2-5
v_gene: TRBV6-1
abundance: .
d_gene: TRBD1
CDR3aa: CASSDRDQTQYF
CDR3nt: TGTGCCAGCAGCGACAGGGATCAGACCCAGTACTTC

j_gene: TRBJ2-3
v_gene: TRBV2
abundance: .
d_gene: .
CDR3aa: CASSEAGSGDTQYF
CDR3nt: TGTGCCAGCAGTGAGGCAGGGAGCGGAGATACGCAGTATTTT

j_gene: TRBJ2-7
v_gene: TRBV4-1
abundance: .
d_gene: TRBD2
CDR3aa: CASSHTSGGYEQYF
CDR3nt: TGCGCCAGCAGCCATACTAGCGGGGGCTACGAGCAGTACTTC

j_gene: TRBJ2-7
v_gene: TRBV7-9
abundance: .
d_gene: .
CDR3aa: CASSLPGSVEQYF
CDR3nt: TGTGCCAGCAGCTTACCCGGGTCGGTCGAGCAGTACTTC

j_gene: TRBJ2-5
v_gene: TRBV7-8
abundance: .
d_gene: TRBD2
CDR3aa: CASSWTSGDYQETQYF
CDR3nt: TGTGCCAGCAGCTGGACTAGCGGGGATTACCAAGAGACCCAGTACTTC

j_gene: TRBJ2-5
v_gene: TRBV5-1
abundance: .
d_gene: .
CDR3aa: CASSLPLDSGQETQYF
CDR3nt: TGCGCCAGCAGCTTGCCGTTAGACTCCGGTCAAGAGACCCAGTACTTC

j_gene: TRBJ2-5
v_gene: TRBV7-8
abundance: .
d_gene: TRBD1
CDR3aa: CASSLVGQGVGWETQYF
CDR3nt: TGTGCCAGCAGCTTAGTGGGACAGGGTGTCGGATGGGAGACCCAGTACTTC

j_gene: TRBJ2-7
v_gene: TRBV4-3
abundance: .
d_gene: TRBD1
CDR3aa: CASSHGQGAYEQYF
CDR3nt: TGCGCCAGCAGCCATGGACAGGGCGCGTACGAGCAGTACTTC

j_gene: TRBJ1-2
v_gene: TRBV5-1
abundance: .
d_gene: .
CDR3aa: CASSAGAGAYGYTF
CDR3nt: TGCGCCAGCAGCGCCGGGGCAGGCGCCTATGGCTACACCTTC

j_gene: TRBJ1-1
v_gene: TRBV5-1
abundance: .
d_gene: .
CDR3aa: CASSSFAGGTTEAFF
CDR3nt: TGCGCCAGCAGCTCCTTCGCGGGAGGTACCACTGAAGCTTTCTTT

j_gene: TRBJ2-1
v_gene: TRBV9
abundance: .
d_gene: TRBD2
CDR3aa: CASSGWTSANYNEQFF
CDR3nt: TGTGCCAGCAGCGGATGGACTAGCGCCAATTACAATGAGCAGTTCTTC

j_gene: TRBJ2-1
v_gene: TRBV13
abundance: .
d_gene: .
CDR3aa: CASSLAGNEQFF
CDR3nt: TGTGCCAGCAGCTTAGCCGGGAATGAGCAGTTCTTC

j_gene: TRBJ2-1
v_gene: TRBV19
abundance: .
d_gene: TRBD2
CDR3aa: CASSFGLAVGEQFF
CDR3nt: TGTGCCAGTAGTTTCGGACTAGCGGTGGGGGAGCAGTTCTTC

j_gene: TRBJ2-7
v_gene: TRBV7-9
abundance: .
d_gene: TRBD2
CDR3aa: CASSLLPAGDDEQYF
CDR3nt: TGTGCCAGCAGCCTCCTGCCAGCGGGAGACGACGAGCAGTACTTC

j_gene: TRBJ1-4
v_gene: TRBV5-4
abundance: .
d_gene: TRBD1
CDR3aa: CASSLSGQGVEKLFF
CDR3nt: TGTGCCAGCAGCTTGAGTGGACAGGGGGTGGAAAAACTGTTTTTT

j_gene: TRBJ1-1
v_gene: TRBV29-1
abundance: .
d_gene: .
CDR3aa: CSVDVGNEAFF
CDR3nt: TGCAGCGTTGATGTAGGGAATGAAGCTTTCTTT

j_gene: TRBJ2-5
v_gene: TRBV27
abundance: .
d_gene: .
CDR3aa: CASSLVGSSETQYF
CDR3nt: TGTGCCAGCAGTTTAGTCGGCAGCTCAGAGACCCAGTACTTC

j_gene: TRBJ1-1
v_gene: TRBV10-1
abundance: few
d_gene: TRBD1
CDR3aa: CASSEYGTGLGTEAFF
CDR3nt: TGCGCCAGCAGTGAGTATGGGACAGGCCTAGGCACTGAAGCTTTCTTT

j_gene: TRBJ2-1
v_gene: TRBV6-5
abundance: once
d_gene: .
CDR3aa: CASRPLVAGHEQFF
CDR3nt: TGTGCCAGCAGGCCACTAGTGGCCGGGCACGAGCAGTTCTTC

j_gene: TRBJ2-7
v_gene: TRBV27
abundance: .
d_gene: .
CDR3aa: CASSLVREDEQYF
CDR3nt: TGTGCCAGCAGTTTAGTCCGAGAAGACGAGCAGTACTTC

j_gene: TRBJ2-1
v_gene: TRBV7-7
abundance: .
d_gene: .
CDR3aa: CASSLERGREQFF
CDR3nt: TGTGCTAGCAGCTTAGAGCGCGGACGGGAGCAGTTCTTC

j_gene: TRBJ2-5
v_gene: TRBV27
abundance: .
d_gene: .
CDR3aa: CASSLGLSSSQYF
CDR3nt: TGTGCCAGCAGTTTAGGACTCTCTTCGTCGCAGTACTTC

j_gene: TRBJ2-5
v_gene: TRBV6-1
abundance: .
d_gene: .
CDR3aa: CASSETRRTSETQYF
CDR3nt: TGTGCCAGCAGTGAAACGAGACGGACATCCGAGACCCAGTACTTC

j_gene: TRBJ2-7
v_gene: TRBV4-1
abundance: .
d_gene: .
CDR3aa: CASSQKPSYEQYF
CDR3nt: TGCGCCAGCAGCCAAAAACCCTCCTACGAGCAGTACTTC

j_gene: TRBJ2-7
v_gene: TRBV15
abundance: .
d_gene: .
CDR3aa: CATSRRPMTGPRSHEQYF
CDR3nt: TGTGCCACCAGCAGAAGACCCATGACTGGACCGCGCAGCCACGAGCAGTACTTC

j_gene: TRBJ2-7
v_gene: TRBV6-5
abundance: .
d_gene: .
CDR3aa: CASSYSKGLSSYEQYF
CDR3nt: TGTGCCAGCAGTTACTCGAAAGGCTTAAGCTCCTACGAGCAGTACTTC

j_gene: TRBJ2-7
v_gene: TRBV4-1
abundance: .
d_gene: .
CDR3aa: CASSQESRTTYEQYF
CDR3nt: TGCGCCAGCAGCCAAGAATCTAGGACTACCTACGAGCAGTACTTC

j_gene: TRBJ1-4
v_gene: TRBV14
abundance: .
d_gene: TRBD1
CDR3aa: CASSLQGATNEKLFF
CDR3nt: TGTGCCAGCAGCCTGCAGGGGGCAACTAATGAAAAACTGTTTTTT

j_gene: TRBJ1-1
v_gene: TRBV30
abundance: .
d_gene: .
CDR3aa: CAWSIGVGSTEAFF
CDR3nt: TGTGCCTGGAGTATAGGGGTGGGCAGCACTGAAGCTTTCTTT

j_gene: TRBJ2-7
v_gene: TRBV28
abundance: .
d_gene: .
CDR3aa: CASSFGIEQYF
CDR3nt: TGTGCCAGCAGTTTTGGGATCGAGCAGTACTTC

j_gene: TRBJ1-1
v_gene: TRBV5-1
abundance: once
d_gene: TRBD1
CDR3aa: CASSLGQGGPEAFF
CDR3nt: TGCGCCAGCAGCTTGGGGCAGGGGGGCCCTGAAGCTTTCTTT

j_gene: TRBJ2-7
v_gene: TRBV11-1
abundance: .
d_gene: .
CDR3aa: CASSYSEAYEQYF
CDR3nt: TGTGCCAGCAGCTATAGTGAGGCCTACGAGCAGTACTTC

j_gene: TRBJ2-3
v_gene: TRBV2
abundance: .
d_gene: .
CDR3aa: CARIGTERPDTQYF
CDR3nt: TGTGCCAGAATTGGGACGGAGCGGCCAGATACGCAGTATTTT

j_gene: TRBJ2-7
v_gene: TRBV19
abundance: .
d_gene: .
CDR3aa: CASSISSGETYEQYF
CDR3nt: TGTGCCAGTAGTATAAGTTCAGGGGAAACCTACGAGCAGTACTTC

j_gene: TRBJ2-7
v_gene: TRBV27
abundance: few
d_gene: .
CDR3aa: CASSQDTSYEQYF
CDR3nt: TGTGCCAGCAGTCAGGACACCTCCTACGAGCAGTACTTC

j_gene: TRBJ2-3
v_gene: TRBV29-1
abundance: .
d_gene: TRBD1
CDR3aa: CSVDFGQGTDTQYF
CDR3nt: TGCAGCGTTGATTTCGGACAGGGCACAGATACGCAGTATTTT

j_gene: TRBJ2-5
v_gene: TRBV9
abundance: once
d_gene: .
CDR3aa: CASSEGTLAVLQETQYF
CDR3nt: TGTGCCAGCAGCGAGGGGACATTGGCCGTCCTCCAAGAGACCCAGTACTTC

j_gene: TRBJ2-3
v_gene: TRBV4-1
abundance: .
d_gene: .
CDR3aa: CASSQGDGLTSTDTQYF
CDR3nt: TGCGCCAGCAGCCAAGGGGACGGGCTAACTAGCACAGATACGCAGTATTTT